A selection of T cell receptor beta chains follows, all from one sample in a study of regulatory T cells in long-lasting Graves disease. TCRdb reprocessed the multiplex PCR reads with MiXCR, giving one entry per CDR3 protein. The sample has about 430,000 distinct CDR3 sequences, 14% to 15% seen once. This sample also appeared in a second study, on T cells in Graves' hyperthyroidism and ophthalmopathy.

The sample was peripheral blood mononuclear cells (PBMCs), taken at new diagnosis, from a patient treated with antithyroid drugs. The receptors shown here come from a woman aged 40 to 49 with Graves disease. The CDR3 runs from the conserved cysteine through the conserved F or W. The order of the fields is J gene, V gene, clone size, D gene, CDR3 protein, CDR3 DNA. The D gene is left open where the match is weak. Clone size is shown for a subset of rows, as once, few, many or a class of expanded clone.

J: TRBJ2-7; V: TRBV29-1; size: many; D: TRBD1; CDR3: CSAVSGTGSYEQYF; DNA: TGCAGCGCCGTTTCAGGGACAGGGTCCTACGAGCAGTACTTC
J: TRBJ2-2; V: TRBV2; size: -; D: -; CDR3: CASSGDSGVGELFF; DNA: TGTGCCAGCAGTGGGGACAGCGGGGTTGGGGAGCTGTTTTTT
J: TRBJ2-7; V: TRBV14; size: many; D: -; CDR3: CASSHGPISSYEQYF; DNA: TGTGCCAGCAGCCATGGGCCAATCAGCTCCTACGAGCAGTACTTC
J: TRBJ1-2; V: TRBV2; size: few; D: -; CDR3: CASSFEESYGYTF; DNA: TGTGCCAGCAGTTTTGAGGAAAGTTATGGCTACACCTTC
J: TRBJ2-7; V: TRBV2; size: -; D: -; CDR3: CASGGGGATYGQYF; DNA: TGTGCCAGCGGGGGCGGAGGGGCCACGTACGGGCAGTACTTC
J: TRBJ1-5; V: TRBV6-1; size: many; D: TRBD1; CDR3: CASTAQGAGNQPQHF; DNA: TGTGCCAGCACGGCTCAGGGGGCAGGCAATCAGCCCCAGCATTTT
J: TRBJ2-1; V: TRBV5-8; size: -; D: TRBD2; CDR3: CASSLMASGSGNEQFF; DNA: TGTGCCAGCAGCTTGATGGCTAGCGGGAGTGGCAATGAGCAGTTCTTC
J: TRBJ2-3; V: TRBV7-8; size: -; D: TRBD2; CDR3: CASSIPGTSGSDTQYF; DNA: TGTGCCAGCAGCATACCCGGGACTAGCGGGAGTGATACGCAGTATTTT
J: TRBJ1-2; V: TRBV3-1; size: many; D: -; CDR3: CASSGDSYGYTF; DNA: TGTGCCAGCAGCGGTGACAGCTATGGCTACACCTTC
J: TRBJ2-1; V: TRBV2; size: many; D: TRBD2; CDR3: CASKTSGAYNEQFF; DNA: TGTGCCAGCAAGACTAGCGGAGCTTACAATGAGCAGTTCTTC
J: TRBJ2-7; V: TRBV2; size: many; D: TRBD2; CDR3: CASSELREGEQYF; DNA: TGTGCCAGCAGTGAATTGCGGGAGGGCGAGCAGTACTTC
J: TRBJ2-5; V: TRBV18; size: many; D: -; CDR3: CASSNELMETQYF; DNA: TGTGCCAGCTCAAACGAATTAATGGAGACCCAGTACTTC
J: TRBJ2-7; V: TRBV29-1; size: -; D: -; CDR3: CSVREGGLIDEQYF; DNA: TGCAGCGTCCGGGAAGGGGGGCTTATCGACGAGCAGTACTTC
J: TRBJ2-1; V: TRBV12-3/TRBV12-4; size: -; D: -; CDR3: CASRMTGRHEQFF; DNA: TGTGCCAGCAGGATGACAGGGAGGCATGAGCAGTTCTTC
J: TRBJ2-3; V: TRBV20-1; size: -; D: TRBD2; CDR3: CSAFSSGTSTDTQYF; DNA: TGCAGTGCCTTCTCTAGCGGGACTAGCACAGATACGCAGTATTTT
J: TRBJ1-5; V: TRBV30; size: -; D: -; CDR3: CAWRGPGEPQHF; DNA: TGTGCCTGGAGGGGCCCTGGAGAGCCCCAGCATTTT
J: TRBJ2-3; V: TRBV25-1; size: -; D: TRBD2; CDR3: CASSSLAGGSPDTQYF; DNA: TGTGCCAGCAGTAGCTTAGCGGGAGGGAGCCCAGATACGCAGTATTTT
J: TRBJ2-6; V: TRBV6-2/TRBV6-3; size: many; D: TRBD2; CDR3: CASSYSLGTSFSGANVLTF; DNA: TGTGCCAGCAGTTACTCCCTCGGGACTAGCTTTTCTGGGGCCAACGTCCTGACTTTC
J: TRBJ1-6; V: TRBV2; size: many; D: TRBD1; CDR3: CASRQGATNSPLHF; DNA: TGTGCCAGCAGGCAGGGGGCGACCAATTCACCCCTCCACTTT
J: TRBJ2-2; V: TRBV9; size: few; D: TRBD2; CDR3: CASSGSGLAYTGELFF; DNA: TGTGCCAGCAGCGGTAGCGGGCTAGCCTATACCGGGGAGCTGTTTTTT
J: TRBJ2-1; V: TRBV12-3/TRBV12-4; size: many; D: -; CDR3: CASSSGYRQPYNEQFF; DNA: TGTGCCAGCAGTTCCGGCTATAGACAGCCCTACAATGAGCAGTTCTTC
J: TRBJ2-2; V: TRBV27; size: many; D: TRBD2; CDR3: CASKRFPGLTNTGELFF; DNA: TGTGCCAGCAAACGTTTCCCGGGACTAACGAACACCGGGGAGCTGTTTTTT
J: TRBJ1-2; V: TRBV30; size: -; D: -; CDR3: CAWSVVGGRYTF; DNA: TGTGCCTGGAGTGTGGTTGGAGGGCGCTACACCTTC
J: TRBJ2-1; V: TRBV13; size: many; D: TRBD2; CDR3: CASSLTSGFSYNEQFF; DNA: TGTGCCAGCAGCTTAACTAGCGGATTCTCCTACAATGAGCAGTTCTTC
J: TRBJ1-3; V: TRBV28; size: few; D: -; CDR3: CASSLPPWDRGNTIYF; DNA: TGTGCCAGCAGTTTACCCCCCTGGGACCGGGGAAACACCATATATTTT
J: TRBJ2-3; V: TRBV28; size: many; D: TRBD2; CDR3: CASRLAGGKRNTQYF; DNA: TGTGCCAGCAGGTTAGCGGGAGGGAAGAGAAATACGCAGTATTTT
J: TRBJ1-2; V: TRBV12-3/TRBV12-4; size: many; D: TRBD1; CDR3: CASSPTGHGYTF; DNA: TGTGCCAGCAGCCCGACAGGGCACGGCTACACCTTC
J: TRBJ1-6; V: TRBV6-2/TRBV6-3; size: -; D: -; CDR3: CASSYPRSPLHF; DNA: TGTGCCAGCAGTTACCCGAGGTCACCCCTCCACTTT
J: TRBJ2-7; V: TRBV7-3; size: many; D: TRBD1; CDR3: CASSHRDSQRTYEQYF; DNA: TGTGCCAGCAGCCACCGGGACAGTCAAAGAACCTACGAGCAGTACTTC
J: TRBJ2-3; V: TRBV7-2; size: many; D: TRBD2; CDR3: CASSLDQAGATDTQYF; DNA: TGTGCCAGCAGCTTAGATCAAGCGGGAGCCACAGATACGCAGTATTTT
J: TRBJ2-1; V: TRBV10-1; size: many; D: -; CDR3: CASSETGVYDNEQFF; DNA: TGCGCCAGCAGTGAAACGGGAGTGTATGATAATGAGCAGTTCTTC
J: TRBJ2-5; V: TRBV20-1; size: -; D: TRBD2; CDR3: CSARTSGAQETQYF; DNA: TGCAGTGCTAGGACTAGCGGGGCTCAAGAGACCCAGTACTTC
J: TRBJ2-7; V: TRBV27; size: many; D: -; CDR3: CASSYRTVGYEQYF; DNA: TGTGCCAGCAGTTATCGGACTGTAGGTTACGAGCAGTACTTC